This T cell receptor beta chain originates from a study of early T cells in non-severe SARS-CoV-2 infection. Each cDNA molecule carried a unique molecular identifier. TCRdb fed the 5' RACE reads into MiXCR, producing one record per CDR3 protein. The sample consists of 64,000 or so distinct CDR3 sequences, about 11% of them appearing once. In this sample, this clonotype turned up a few times. Germline trimming cut 5 bases from V and 6 bases from J; bases unmatched to any gene: 10. Germline V gene lookup returns CDR1 SQVTM and CDR2 ANQGSEA. CDR3 length: 14 amino acids. This TCR was recovered from an adult who was a healthcare worker with PCR-confirmed SARS-CoV-2 infection or an uninfected control (not recorded which). Sequences were derived from whole blood, sampled at baseline. The V gene is TRBV29-1, the J gene TRBJ1-2, with 9 positions matching TRBD1. This CDR3 is CSVPPGQGINGYTF. As DNA, the CDR3 is TGCAGCGTTCCTCCGGGACAGGGCATTAATGGCTACACCTTC.